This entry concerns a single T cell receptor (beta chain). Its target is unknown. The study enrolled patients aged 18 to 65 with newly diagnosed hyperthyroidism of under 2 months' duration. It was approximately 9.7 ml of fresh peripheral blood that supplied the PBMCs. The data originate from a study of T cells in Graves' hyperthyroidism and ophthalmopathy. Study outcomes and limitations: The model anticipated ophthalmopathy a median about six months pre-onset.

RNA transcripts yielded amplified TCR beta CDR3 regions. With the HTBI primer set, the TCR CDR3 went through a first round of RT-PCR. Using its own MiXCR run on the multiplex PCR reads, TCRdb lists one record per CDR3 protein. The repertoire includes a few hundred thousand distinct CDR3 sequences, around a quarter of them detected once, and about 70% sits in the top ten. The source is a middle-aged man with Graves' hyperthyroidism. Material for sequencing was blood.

CDR3 sequence reads: CASSSPFDTDTQYF. In nucleotides, the CDR3 is TGTGCCAGCAGTTCCCCTTTTGACACAGATACGCAGTATTTT. This chain joins TRBV12-3 or TRBV12-4 and TRBJ2-3; D unclear. V was pared by 4 bases and J by 2 bases, with 10 bases between. The CDR3 is 14 residues long.